The source of this T cell receptor (beta chain) is a study of blood T cell repertoires in COVID-19. Study details: Italy, Spain and the United States were the sources of the convalescent and acute COVID-19 samples. PBMCs, B-cell-depleted T cells, or T cells provided the cDNA or gDNA that made up the material.

The CDR3 totals 17 residues. V trimming: 7 bases; J trimming: 1 base; junction bases outside the gene matches: 10. Germline values: CDR1 MDHEN, CDR2 SYDVKM. Per the study methods: Amplification of reference gene primers was used by the study to estimate nucleated cell counts. Some clones are missing from TCRdb's copy, which holds only in-frame ones; the method was immunoSEQ multiplex PCR. V, J and clone size derive from that table, while D and trimming were established from the DNA sequence. Of some 56,000 clones listed, more than 75% are singletons. The Seattle patients, enrolled during active infection, were followed longitudinally.

The genes are TRBV28 and TRBJ2-2, with 9 bases lining up with TRBD1. Sample: peripheral blood. The sequence derives from a woman aged 55-69 years with COVID-19, enrolled during active disease. CDR3 sequence (DNA): TGTGCCAGCACCCTAGGGGGGACAGGGCAGAACACCGGGGAGCTGTTTTTT. Translation: CASTLGGTGQNTGELFF.